One sample yielded the 32 T cell receptor beta chains listed below, sequenced in a study of cytomegalovirus exposure and HLA in healthy donors. 13 Jbeta primers and 60 Vbeta primers were used for the PCR. The table came from immunoSEQ multiplex PCR; TCRdb's copy has only in-frame clones and leaves some out. The sample lists 95,000 to 150,000 clones; roughly 80% were seen once. The specimen sequenced was PBMCs. These receptors came from a man between 25 and 39 years old in good health and CMV-seronegative.

CDR3 in DNA: TGTGCCAGCAGCTGGTCGAGGGGTGACAGGGAAAAACTGTTTTTT. This codes for CASSWSRGDREKLFF. The chain couples TRBV7-2 to TRBJ1-4, with TRBD1 as a possible D gene (6 bases). Per the germline V gene, CDR1 is SGHTA and CDR2 is FQGNSA. Trimming cost V 4 bases and J 8 bases, with 17 bases left between them. The CDR3 extends over 15 amino acids.

The rearrangement links TRBV5-1 to TRBJ2-3, with D maybe TRBD1 (5 bases). The V gene lost 5 bases and the J gene lost 2 bases, with 12 bases spanning the gap. CDR1 is SGHRS, CDR2 YFSETQ, per germline. The CDR3 contains 14 residues. The CDR3 sequence: CASSRVDITDTQYF. The CDR3 coding sequence is TGCGCCAGCAGTCGCGTGGACATCACAGATACGCAGTATTTT.

The gene calls are TRBV5-1 and TRBJ2-7; D unresolved. The ends were cut back, 4 bases at V and 3 bases at J, with 5 bases in the middle. This CDR3 contains 11 residues. Germline CDR1 SGHRS, CDR2 YFSETQ. The CDR3: CASSQNYEQYF. CDR3 DNA: TGCGCCAGCAGCCAAAACTACGAGCAGTACTTC.

The J gene is TRBJ2-2, the V gene TRBV7-8; 9 bases agree with TRBD2. CDR1 and CDR2 (germline): SGHVS, FQNEAQ. CDR3 length: 18 residues. After removal of 5 bases from V and 4 bases from J, the junction contained 14 bases not matched to a gene. CDR3 nucleotide sequence: TGTGCCAGCAGCCCACGAGAGGTGCCTAGCGGGGCCACCGGGGAGCTGTTTTTT. It is translated as CASSPREVPSGATGELFF.

The chain recombines TRBV18 with TRBJ1-4; TRBD1 might be the D (5 bases). Germline V CDR1 and CDR2: KGHSH, LQKENI. V was pared by 4 bases and J by 6 bases, with 24 bases between. This CDR3 is built from 18 residues. As DNA, the CDR3 is TGTGCCAGCTCACTACAGGTGCCAATCGAAGCCATTGATGAAAAACTGTTTTTT. Its protein is CASSLQVPIEAIDEKLFF. The whole variable domain, remainder taken from reference TRBV18 and TRBJ1-4, is NAGVMQNPRHLVRRRGQEARLRCSPMKGHSHVYWYRQLPEEGLKFMVYLQKENIIDESGMPKERFSAEFPKEGPSILRIQQVVRGDSAAYFCASSLQVPIEAIDEKLFFGSGTQLSVL.

The J gene is TRBJ2-7, the V gene TRBV5-6, with D unresolved. V gave up 4 bases and J gave up 1 base, with 12 bases separating them. In germline, CDR1 is SGHDT, CDR2 YYEEEE. The CDR3 length is 14 residues. The CDR3: CASSQLLVSYEQYF. CDR3 DNA: TGTGCCAGCAGCCAACTCCTAGTTTCCTACGAGCAGTACTTC.

In its sample, this clone was seen once. The chain combines TRBV5-6 with TRBJ2-7; 11 bases line up with TRBD2. This CDR3 contains 15 residues. V trimming: 1 base; J trimming: 1 base; junction bases outside the gene matches: 1. Germline V lookup: CDR1 SGHDT, CDR2 YYEEEE. In nucleotides, the CDR3 is TGTGCCAGCAGCTTGAGACTAGCGGGGTCCTACGAGCAGTACTTC. Its protein product is CASSLRLAGSYEQYF.

The rearrangement uses TRBV5-6 and TRBJ2-1; a weak D match, TRBD2 (5 bases). Germline lookup yields CDR1 SGHDT and CDR2 YYEEEE. The V gene lost 6 bases and the J gene lost 1 base, with 11 bases spanning the gap. The CDR3 spans 14 residues. The CDR3 sequence is CASTRRGSYNEQFF. Here the CDR3 DNA reads TGTGCCAGCACCCGTCGCGGGTCCTACAATGAGCAGTTCTTC. Together with reference TRBV5-6 and TRBJ2-1, the CDR3 gives the full variable domain: DAGVTQSPTHLIKTRGQQVTLRCSPKSGHDTVSWYQQALGQGPQFIFQYYEEEERQRGNFPDRFSGHQFPNYSSELNVNALLLGDSALYLCASTRRGSYNEQFFGPGTRLTVL.

The J gene is TRBJ1-5, the V gene TRBV28, with D uncertain. Germline V lookup: CDR1 MDHEN, CDR2 SYDVKM. V lost 8 bases and J lost 3, with 8 bases in between. The CDR3 has 12 amino acids. CDR3 amino acids: CASLSSNQPQHF. Here the CDR3 DNA reads TGTGCCAGCCTCTCCTCCAATCAGCCCCAGCATTTT.

The chain joins TRBV6-1 to TRBJ2-7; unclear D gene. Trimming removed 7 bases at V and 2 bases at J, with 9 bases between. The CDR3 totals 12 residues. Germline loops: CDR1 MNHNS, CDR2 SASEGT. CDR3 in amino acids: CASKEWPYEQYF. DNA for the CDR3: TGTGCCAGCAAGGAGTGGCCCTACGAGCAGTACTTC.

J is TRBJ1-1 and V is TRBV25-1; 7 nucleotides agree with TRBD1. The trim removed 4 bases at V and 4 bases at J, leaving 6 bases unmatched. The germline V gene encodes CDR1 MGHDK and CDR2 SYGVNS. The CDR3 consists of 14 residues. The CDR3 DNA reads TGTGCCAGCAGTGCTACAGGGGCCCGCACTGAAGCTTTCTTT. This translates into CASSATGARTEAFF. The whole variable domain, filled in from reference TRBV25-1 and TRBJ1-1, reads EADIYQTPRYLVIGTGKKITLECSQTMGHDKMYWYQQDPGMELHLIHYSYGVNSTEKGDLSSESTVSRIRTEHFPLTLESARPSHTSQYLCASSATGARTEAFFGQGTRLTVV.

In this sample, this clone turned up once. The J gene is TRBJ2-7, the V gene TRBV23-1; 10 nucleotides line up with TRBD1. TRBV23-1 carries the ORF label, with uncertain function. The length of the CDR3 is 16 residues. Trimming cost V 8 bases and J 2 bases; bases outside gene matches: 12. CDR3 protein: CASGGVRTGGTYEQYF. In nucleotides, the CDR3 is TGCGCCAGCGGGGGGGTCAGGACAGGGGGGACCTACGAGCAGTACTTC.

The chain is built from TRBV7-9 and TRBJ1-2; tentatively, D is TRBD1 (6 bases). Germline V lookup: CDR1 SEHNR, CDR2 FQNEAQ (reference sequence). The CDR3 sequence is 14 residues long. V was pared by 5 bases and J by 4 bases, with 14 bases between. CDR3 protein: CASSETQGAYGYTF. In DNA, the CDR3 is TGTGCCAGCAGCGAAACACAGGGCGCCTATGGCTACACCTTC. Looking up the rest from reference TRBV7-9 and TRBJ1-2 gives the full variable domain: DTGVSQNPRHKITKRGQNVTFRCDPISEHNRLYWYRQTLGQGPEFLTYFQNEAQLEKSRLLSDRFSAERPKGSFSTLEIQRTEQGDSAMYLCASSETQGAYGYTFGSGTRLTVV.

The rearrangement uses TRBV9 and TRBJ2-4; 8 nucleotides match TRBD2. V shed 0 bases and J 0 bases; nucleotides not matched to a gene: 11. Germline CDR1 is SGDLS and CDR2 is YYNGEE. The CDR3 runs 19 residues. The CDR3 DNA sequence: TGTGCCAGCAGCGTAGGGAAAGCGGGGGAAAACATAGCCAAAAACATTCAGTACTTC. The encoded protein is CASSVGKAGENIAKNIQYF.

This chain links TRBV2 with TRBJ2-7; TRBD1 matches at 7 bases. The germline V gene encodes CDR1 SNHLY and CDR2 FYNNEI. The CDR3 totals 15 residues. V trimming: 2 bases; J trimming: 2 bases; junction bases outside the gene matches: 6. The CDR3 sequence is CASSETGQGAYEQYF. CDR3 DNA: TGTGCCAGCAGTGAAACCGGCCAGGGGGCCTACGAGCAGTACTTC.

This rearrangement joins TRBV9 to TRBJ1-2, with D unresolved. There are 14 residues in the CDR3. Per germline, CDR1 SGDLS and CDR2 YYNGEE. Trimming left V 3 bases short and J 8 bases short, with 17 bases between. The CDR3 protein is CASSEDSRVEGYTF. Here the CDR3 DNA reads TGTGCCAGCAGCGAGGACTCAAGGGTCGAAGGCTACACCTTC.

This chain uses TRBV6-6 with TRBJ2-7, with TRBD1 matching over 8 bases. Trimming at V came to 7 bases and at J to 1 base, leaving 6 bases not matched to a gene. The germline CDR1 and CDR2 sequences are MNHNY and SVGAGI (reference sequence). This CDR3 has 14 amino acids. CDR3 loop: CASTHRDRSYEQYF. The CDR3 coding sequence is TGTGCCAGCACCCACCGGGACAGGTCCTACGAGCAGTACTTC.

This rearrangement joins TRBV28 to TRBJ1-5; TRBD1 aligns across 10 bases. The CDR3 is 15 amino acids. V trimming: 6 bases; J trimming: 3 bases; junction bases outside the gene matches: 5. Germline V lookup: CDR1 MDHEN, CDR2 SYDVKM. In DNA, the CDR3 is TGTGCCAGCAGGCCGGGACAGGGGACCAATCAGCCCCAGCATTTT. Encoded protein: CASRPGQGTNQPQHF.

The chain links TRBV2 to TRBJ2-3; D perhaps matches TRBD2 (5 bases). The germline V and J ends were trimmed by 6 bases and 1 base, with 11 bases remaining between them. CDR1 SNHLY and CDR2 FYNNEI come from the germline V gene. CDR3 length equals 14 residues. The CDR3 DNA is TGTGCCAGCAGGGTGGACGGGGGCACAGATACGCAGTATTTT. Amino acid sequence: CASRVDGGTDTQYF.

V usage is TRBV27 and J usage is TRBJ2-4; 7 bases are a match to TRBD2. The CDR3 extends over 16 amino acids. The germline V gene encodes CDR1 MNHEY and CDR2 SMNVEV (reference sequence). J gave up 2 bases and V 6 bases, and 10 bases lay outside the gene matches. DNA of the CDR3: TGTGCCAGCAGATCCGGGGAGGGTATAACCAAAAACATTCAGTACTTC. Protein sequence: CASRSGEGITKNIQYF.

This clone was found a few times. The chain has TRBV14 and TRBJ2-7, with D perhaps TRBD2 (5 bases). CDR1 is SGHDN and CDR2 is FVKESK in the germline V gene. This CDR3 comprises 13 residues. V was shortened by 5 bases and J by 6 bases, with 14 bases between the two germline ends. CDR3 in amino acids: CASSTHQGSEQYF. The DNA of the CDR3 is TGTGCCAGCAGCACCCACCAAGGGAGCGAGCAGTACTTC.

V gene TRBV7-9 combines with J gene TRBJ2-7; possible D gene TRBD2, 7 bases. The V gene lost 7 bases and the J gene lost 3 bases, with 10 bases spanning the gap. Germline V CDR1 and CDR2: SEHNR, FQNEAQ (reference sequence). The CDR3 consists of 12 residues. The CDR3 is CASTGEGYEQYF. Written as DNA, the CDR3 is TGTGCCAGCACAGGGGAGGGCTACGAGCAGTACTTC. Drawing the rest from reference TRBV7-9 and TRBJ2-7, the complete variable domain is DTGVSQNPRHKITKRGQNVTFRCDPISEHNRLYWYRQTLGQGPEFLTYFQNEAQLEKSRLLSDRFSAERPKGSFSTLEIQRTEQGDSAMYLCASTGEGYEQYFGPGTRLTVT.

The chain employs TRBV19 and TRBJ1-2; maybe TRBD1 (5 bases). V lost 1 base and J lost 2, with 5 bases in between. CDR1 and CDR2 from the germline V gene are LNHDA and SQIVND (reference sequence). CDR3 length: 13 amino acids. This CDR3 is CASSIAGNYGYTF. CDR3 nucleotide sequence: TGTGCCAGTAGTATAGCAGGGAACTATGGCTACACCTTC. The whole variable domain, filled in from reference TRBV19 and TRBJ1-2, reads DGGITQSPKYLFRKEGQNVTLSCEQNLNHDAMYWYRQDPGQGLRLIYYSQIVNDFQKGDIAEGYSVSREKKESFPLTVTSAQKNPTAFYLCASSIAGNYGYTFGSGTRLTVV.

The J gene is TRBJ2-3, the V gene TRBV11-2; 8 positions agree with TRBD2. This CDR3 has 17 amino acids. Germline V gene sequence: CDR1 SGHAT, CDR2 FQNNGV. The V gene end was trimmed by 0 bases and the J gene end by 0 bases; junction bases not matched to a gene: 5. The CDR3 DNA reads as TGTGCCAGCAGCTTAGAGGCCCTAGCGGGTAGCACAGATACGCAGTATTTT. Protein: CASSLEALAGSTDTQYF. The whole variable domain, remainder taken from reference TRBV11-2 and TRBJ2-3, is EAGVAQSPRYKIIEKRQSVAFWCNPISGHATLYWYQQILGQGPKLLIQFQNNGVVDDSQLPKDRFSAERLKGVDSTLKIQPAKLEDSAVYLCASSLEALAGSTDTQYFGPGTRLTVL.

The chain employs TRBV4-1 and TRBJ1-2, with 8 bases identical to TRBD1. The CDR3 totals 15 residues. Per the germline V gene, CDR1 is MGHRA and CDR2 is YSYEKL. Trimming removed 0 bases from V and 4 bases from J; junction bases left unmatched: 4. CDR3 region: CASSQDLGQGYGYTF. The CDR3, as DNA: TGCGCCAGCAGCCAAGATTTAGGACAGGGCTATGGCTACACCTTC.

In this sample, this clone turned up a few times. CDR3 region: CASSFHTGVGQPQHF. CDR3 in DNA: TGTGCCAGCAGCTTTCACACAGGGGTAGGACAGCCCCAGCATTTT. The chain uses TRBV5-8 and TRBJ1-5; 7 bases are shared with TRBD1. The V segment lost 2 bases and the J segment 7 bases; nucleotides outside the gene matches: 9. Germline V CDR1 and CDR2: SGHTS, YDEGEE. This CDR3 is built from 15 residues.

V and J are TRBV5-1 and TRBJ1-2, with TRBD1 as a possible D gene (6 bases). This CDR3 spans 13 amino acids. V lost 0 bases, J lost 8 bases, and 11 bases lay in between. Per germline, CDR1 SGHRS and CDR2 YFSETQ. In DNA, the CDR3 is TGCGCCAGCAGCTTGGGGACAGACCGAGGCTACACCTTC. It encodes CASSLGTDRGYTF. Full variable domain (rest looked up from reference TRBV5-1 and TRBJ1-2): KAGVTQTPRYLIKTRGQQVTLSCSPISGHRSVSWYQQTPGQGLQFLFEYFSETQRNKGNFPGRFSGRQFSNSRSEMNVSTLELGDSALYLCASSLGTDRGYTFGSGTRLTVV.

Note on this clone: The junction does not match germline at one end; this may be a read error. Additional DNA sequences in this sample encode the identical CDR3. The chain uses TRBV19 and TRBJ1-4; TRBD1 matches 9 bases. Germline V lookup: CDR1 LNHDA, CDR2 SQIVND (reference sequence). The CDR3 runs 16 residues. CDR3 region: CASSKGTGRTNEKLFF. CDR3 nucleotide sequence: TGTGCCAGTAGTAAAGGGACAGGGAGGACTAATGAAAAACTGTTTTTC.

This chain links TRBV19 with TRBJ1-1; TRBD1 matches at 8 bases. In germline, CDR1 is LNHDA, CDR2 SQIVND (reference sequence). CDR3 length equals 16 residues. V dropped 3 bases and J dropped 0; count of bases not matched to a gene: 6. The CDR3 sequence is CASSIPGTGLNTEAFF. DNA for the CDR3: TGTGCCAGTAGTATTCCCGGGACAGGCTTGAACACTGAAGCTTTCTTT.

This clone was recorded once. V is TRBV5-1 and J is TRBJ1-4, with a tentative D call TRBD1 (5 bases). Trimming stripped 4 bases from V and 1 base from J, with 11 bases between. Germline assignment: CDR1 SGHRS and CDR2 YFSETQ. The CDR3 spans 15 residues. The CDR3 sequence: CASSLHQGTNEKLFF. The CDR3 region has the DNA TGCGCCAGCAGCCTCCACCAGGGAACTAATGAAAAACTGTTTTTT.

This clone was recorded only once. The chain links TRBV28 to TRBJ2-7, with D hard to call. V shed 6 bases and J shed 3 bases, with 6 bases lying between them. The germline CDR1 and CDR2 sequences are MDHEN and SYDVKM. This CDR3 region has 11 residues. This CDR3 reads CASRLYYEQYF. The CDR3 bases are TGTGCCAGCAGACTGTACTACGAGCAGTACTTC.

The V call is TRBV18, the J call TRBJ1-6, with D uncertain. The germline V gene has CDR1 KGHSH and CDR2 LQKENI. Trimming cost V 5 bases and J 5 bases, with 16 bases left between them. CDR3 length equals 16 residues. CDR3 DNA sequence: TGTGCCAGCTCATCCTGGACTATGGTAGATAATTCACCCCTCCACTTT. Amino acids: CASSSWTMVDNSPLHF.